The 21 T cell receptor beta chains listed next were all sequenced from one sample in a study of blood T cell repertoires in COVID-19. Data came from immunoSEQ multiplex PCR; TCRdb stores just in-frame clones and leaves some out. The sample includes 150,000 to 200,000 clones, roughly 84% of them seen just once. The sequenced material came from peripheral blood. All receptors derive from a woman aged 70-85 years with COVID-19, enrolled during active disease.

V gene TRBV15 combines with J gene TRBJ1-3, with TRBD1 identical over 8 bases. CDR1 and CDR2 from the germline V gene are LNHNV and YYDKDF (reference sequence). This CDR3 is built from 15 residues. Unmatched junction bases numbered 10, after V lost 5 bases and J lost 7 bases. The CDR3 DNA is TGTGCCACCAGCGACTGGACAGGGCCAGACAACACCATATATTTT. This translates into CATSDWTGPDNTIYF.

The chain recombines TRBV5-1 with TRBJ2-7; 10 bases align to TRBD1. Germline CDR1 is SGHRS and CDR2 is YFSETQ. Trimming took 4 bases from V and 5 from J; bases not matched to a gene: 3. The CDR3 covers 13 residues. This chain's CDR3 is CASSPGQGHEQYV. DNA of the CDR3: TGCGCCAGCAGCCCGGGACAGGGGCACGAGCAGTACGTC.

The CDR3 DNA is TGTGCCAGCAGCCCGGGACAGGGGATTACAAACTATGGCTACACCTTC. It specifies CASSPGQGITNYGYTF. The rearrangement links TRBV11-2 to TRBJ1-2, with 10 positions matching TRBD1. Germline-derived CDR1 and CDR2 are SGHAT and FQNNGV. Germline trimming cut 5 bases from V and 2 bases from J; bases unmatched to any gene: 8. The CDR3 sequence is 16 residues long.

The CDR3 sequence is CASRKGLSYEQYV. As DNA, the CDR3 is TGTGCCAGCAGGAAGGGGCTCTCCTACGAGCAGTACGTC. This chain joins TRBV28 and TRBJ2-7; D is possibly TRBD1 (5 bases). CDR1 is MDHEN and CDR2 is SYDVKM in the germline V gene. The V end lost 6 bases, the J end lost 0 bases, and 9 bases lay between the germline ends. CDR3 length equals 13 residues.

The chain combines TRBV6-5 with TRBJ2-1; TRBD1 aligns across 7 bases. Looked up from germline, CDR1 is MNHEY and CDR2 is SVGAGI. The CDR3 consists of 11 residues. V was pared by 9 bases and J by 9 bases, with 5 bases of the junction left unmatched. CDR3 amino acids: CASTTGTEQFF. The CDR3 DNA reads TGTGCCAGTACGACAGGGACTGAGCAGTTCTTC.

This clone was detected a few times. V gene TRBV10-3 combines with J gene TRBJ2-7; D might be TRBD1 (6 bases). Germline assignment: CDR1 ENHRY and CDR2 SYGVKD. This CDR3 comprises 12 residues. Deletions cut 8 bases from V and 4 bases from J, with 12 bases between. The DNA for the CDR3 is TGTGCCATCGGTCCAGGACAGTACGAGCAGTACTTC. Translation gives CAIGPGQYEQYF.

V and J are TRBV7-8 and TRBJ2-1; D might be TRBD1 (6 bases). V gave up 5 bases and J gave up 8 bases, with 10 bases separating them. The CDR3 is made up of 12 amino acids. The germline V gene encodes CDR1 SGHVS and CDR2 FQNEAQ. CDR3 coding DNA: TGTGCCAGCAGCATAACAGGGTATGAGCAGTTCTTC. This encodes CASSITGYEQFF.

The rearrangement joins TRBV6-5 to TRBJ2-2; 10 bases fit TRBD1. Trimming took 4 bases from V and 6 from J; bases not matched to a gene: 2. Germline CDR1 is MNHEY and CDR2 is SVGAGI. The CDR3 is 14 residues long. The CDR3 reads CASSSGTGAGELFF. The CDR3 DNA follows: TGTGCCAGCAGTTCCGGGACAGGGGCCGGGGAGCTGTTTTTT.

Only one count was recorded for this clone. The chain recombines TRBV5-1 with TRBJ1-2, with 7 bases identical to TRBD1. The CDR3 has 14 amino acids. Germline V gene data show CDR1 as SGHRS and CDR2 as YFSETQ. V lost 2 bases to trimming and J lost 3 bases; unmatched junction nucleotides: 4. The CDR3 loop reads CASSFGDRDYGYTF. The CDR3 DNA follows: TGCGCCAGCAGCTTCGGAGACAGGGACTATGGCTACACCTTC.

CDR3 bases: TGTGCCAGCAGCGTAGGGTCGCGGGATACGCAGTATTTT. It is translated as CASSVGSRDTQYF. V usage is TRBV9 and J usage is TRBJ2-3; D not resolved. This CDR3 is 13 amino acids long. CDR1 is SGDLS, CDR2 YYNGEE, per germline. Trimming pared 0 bases from V and 6 bases from J, leaving 8 bases between.

This clone occurred once. The rearrangement uses TRBV28 and TRBJ2-1, with 10 nucleotides matching TRBD2. The V and J ends lost 5 bases and 9 bases, in that order; junction bases with no gene match: 10. This CDR3 has 15 amino acids. Germline CDR1 reads MDHEN; CDR2 reads SYDVKM. As DNA, the CDR3 is TGTGCCAGCAGTGCCAGCGGGGGGGGGCACGGTGAGCAGTTCTTC. This translates into CASSASGGGHGEQFF.

A remark on this clone: The sample holds other DNA sequences that translate to the same CDR3. This sequence joins TRBV10-3 and TRBJ1-5; possible D gene TRBD1, 6 bases. This CDR3 region has 14 residues. The V and J ends lost 3 bases and 4 bases respectively, with 10 bases between them. Germline V lookup: CDR1 ENHRY, CDR2 SYGVKD. DNA for the CDR3: TGTGCCATCAGTGAAGGGCAGGGGAATCAGCCCCAGCATTTT. This encodes CAISEGQGNQPQHF.

The gene calls are TRBV28 and TRBJ1-6; D unresolved. V lost 8 bases to trimming and J lost 10 bases, with 12 bases between them. From germline, CDR1 is MDHEN and CDR2 SYDVKM. The CDR3 covers 12 residues. CDR3 bases: TGTGCCAGCTGGAACCAGGTCTCACCCCTCCACTTT. This gives the protein CASWNQVSPLHF.

Worth noting for this clone: Other nucleotide sequences from this sample produce the same CDR3. The chain uses TRBV5-1 and TRBJ1-2; D is ambiguous. The length of the CDR3 is 12 residues. Germline V gene lookup returns CDR1 SGHRS and CDR2 YFSETQ. V dropped 2 bases and J dropped 6 bases, with 8 bases sitting between them. CDR3 sequence (DNA): TGCGCCAGCAGCTTAGAGGGTAATGGCTACACCTTC. Its protein is CASSLEGNGYTF.

The chain joins TRBV4-2 to TRBJ1-6; D gene uncertain. CDR3 length: 14 residues. Trimming left V 1 base short and J 14 bases short, with 15 bases between. Per the germline V gene, CDR1 is LGHNA and CDR2 is YNFKEQ. CDR3 amino acids: CASSQVGGVETLHF. DNA of the CDR3: TGTGCCAGCAGCCAAGTAGGAGGTGTAGAGACCCTCCACTTT.

The chain is built from TRBV6-5 and TRBJ2-2; D is perhaps TRBD2 (7 bases). V was shortened by 4 bases and J by 8 bases, with 17 bases between the two germline ends. CDR1 MNHEY and CDR2 SVGAGI come from the germline V gene. There are 15 residues in the CDR3. CDR3 in DNA: TGTGCCAGCAGTTTTGGGCGGGGGCTTAAAGGGGAGCTGTTTTTT. This encodes CASSFGRGLKGELFF.

V usage is TRBV11-2 and J usage is TRBJ2-1; no clear D gene. This CDR3 has 11 amino acids. V was trimmed by 4 bases and J by 6 bases, leaving 4 bases between them. CDR1 is SGHAT, CDR2 FQNNGV, per germline. The CDR3 reads CASSSLNEQFF. As DNA, the CDR3 is TGTGCCAGCAGCTCCCTCAATGAGCAGTTCTTC. Complete variable domain (other parts from reference TRBV11-2 and TRBJ2-1): EAGVAQSPRYKIIEKRQSVAFWCNPISGHATLYWYQQILGQGPKLLIQFQNNGVVDDSQLPKDRFSAERLKGVDSTLKIQPAKLEDSAVYLCASSSLNEQFFGPGTRLTVL.

The chain employs TRBV19 and TRBJ2-1, with 13 bases matching TRBD2. The CDR3 runs 15 residues. V lost 5 bases, J lost 6 bases, and 4 bases stayed unmatched. CDR1 LNHDA and CDR2 SQIVND come from the germline V gene (reference sequence). The DNA of the CDR3 is TGTGCCAGTAGTTCCCGACTAGCGGGAGGCAATGAGCAGTTCTTC. It encodes CASSSRLAGGNEQFF.

J is TRBJ1-1 and V is TRBV10-3, with unresolved D. The V gene's germline CDR1 is ENHRY and CDR2 SYGVKD. The CDR3 consists of 15 residues. Deletions cut 6 bases from V and 4 bases from J, with 18 bases between. The CDR3 sequence: CAIRTSHAEATEAFF. The CDR3 DNA reads TGTGCCATCAGAACTTCGCATGCCGAAGCCACTGAAGCTTTCTTT.

The rearrangement links TRBV10-3 to TRBJ2-1; D may be TRBD2 (6 bases). The CDR3 consists of 15 residues. The V end was cut by 7 bases, the J end by 2 bases, with 15 bases between. Germline V gene sequence: CDR1 ENHRY, CDR2 SYGVKD. The CDR3, as DNA: TGTGCCATCACCCCCGACGGGGGTACCTACAATGAGCAGTTCTTC. It codes for CAITPDGGTYNEQFF.

The rearrangement joins TRBV6-6 to TRBJ1-2; the match to TRBD1 covers 7 bases. Trimming at V came to 2 bases and at J to 1 base, leaving 4 bases not matched to a gene. The germline V gene encodes CDR1 MNHNY and CDR2 SVGAGI (reference sequence). The CDR3 extends over 15 amino acids. This chain's CDR3 is CASSYGTAVNYGYTF. The CDR3 nucleotides read TGTGCCAGCAGTTACGGGACAGCAGTTAACTATGGCTACACCTTC.